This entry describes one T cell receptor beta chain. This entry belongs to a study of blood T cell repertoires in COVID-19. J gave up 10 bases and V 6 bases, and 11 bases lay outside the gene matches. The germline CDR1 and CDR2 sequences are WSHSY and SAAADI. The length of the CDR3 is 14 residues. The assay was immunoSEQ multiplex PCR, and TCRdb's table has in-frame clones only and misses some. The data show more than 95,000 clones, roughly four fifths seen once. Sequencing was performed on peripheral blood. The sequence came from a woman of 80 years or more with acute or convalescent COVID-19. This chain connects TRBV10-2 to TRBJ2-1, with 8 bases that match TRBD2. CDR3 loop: CASSDRREGREQFF. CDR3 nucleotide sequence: TGCGCCAGCAGCGACCGTCGGGAGGGCCGGGAGCAGTTCTTC.